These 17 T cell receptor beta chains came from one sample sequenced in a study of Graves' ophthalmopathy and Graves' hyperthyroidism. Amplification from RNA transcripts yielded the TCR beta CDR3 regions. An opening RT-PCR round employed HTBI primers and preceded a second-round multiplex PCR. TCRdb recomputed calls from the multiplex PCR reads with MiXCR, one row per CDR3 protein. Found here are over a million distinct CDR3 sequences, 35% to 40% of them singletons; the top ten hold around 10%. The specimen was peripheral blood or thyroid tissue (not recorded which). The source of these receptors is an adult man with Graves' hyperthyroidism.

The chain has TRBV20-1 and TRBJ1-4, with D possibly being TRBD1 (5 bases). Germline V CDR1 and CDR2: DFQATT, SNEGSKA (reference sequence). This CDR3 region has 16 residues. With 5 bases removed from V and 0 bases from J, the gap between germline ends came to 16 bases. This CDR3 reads CSARGTADATNEKLFF. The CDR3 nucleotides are TGCAGTGCTCGAGGGACTGCCGATGCAACTAATGAAAAACTGTTTTTT.

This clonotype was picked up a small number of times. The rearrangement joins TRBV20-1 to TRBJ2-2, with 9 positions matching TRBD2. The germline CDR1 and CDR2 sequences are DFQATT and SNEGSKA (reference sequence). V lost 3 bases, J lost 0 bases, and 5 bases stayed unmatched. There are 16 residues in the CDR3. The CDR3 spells CSASGAGGANTGELFF. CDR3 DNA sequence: TGCAGTGCTAGCGGAGCGGGGGGCGCGAACACCGGGGAGCTGTTTTTT.

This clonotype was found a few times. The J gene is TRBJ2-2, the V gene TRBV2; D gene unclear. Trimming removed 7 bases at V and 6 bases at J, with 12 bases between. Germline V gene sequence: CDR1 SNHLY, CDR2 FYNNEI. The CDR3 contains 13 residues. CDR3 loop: CASKSSHPGELFF. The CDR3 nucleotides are TGTGCCAGCAAAAGCTCCCACCCCGGGGAGCTGTTTTTT.

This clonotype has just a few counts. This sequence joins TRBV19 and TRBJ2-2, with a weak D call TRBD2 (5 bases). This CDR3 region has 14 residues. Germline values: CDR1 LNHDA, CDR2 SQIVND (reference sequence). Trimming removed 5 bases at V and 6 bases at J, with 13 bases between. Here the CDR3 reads CASSHGAGSGELFF. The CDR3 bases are TGTGCCAGTAGTCACGGTGCGGGTTCCGGGGAGCTGTTTTTT.

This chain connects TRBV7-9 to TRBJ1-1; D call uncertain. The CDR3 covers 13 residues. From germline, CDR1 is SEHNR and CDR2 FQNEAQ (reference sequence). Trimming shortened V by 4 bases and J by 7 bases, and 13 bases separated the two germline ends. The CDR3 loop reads CASSSRTGNEAFF. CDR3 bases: TGTGCCAGCAGCTCCCGGACGGGCAATGAAGCTTTCTTT.

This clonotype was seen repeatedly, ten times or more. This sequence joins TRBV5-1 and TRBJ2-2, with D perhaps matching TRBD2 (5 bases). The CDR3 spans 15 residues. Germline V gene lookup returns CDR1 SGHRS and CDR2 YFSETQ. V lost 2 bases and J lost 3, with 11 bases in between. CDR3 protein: CASSLALGDTGELFF. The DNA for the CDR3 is TGCGCCAGCAGCTTAGCTTTGGGAGACACCGGGGAGCTGTTTTTT.

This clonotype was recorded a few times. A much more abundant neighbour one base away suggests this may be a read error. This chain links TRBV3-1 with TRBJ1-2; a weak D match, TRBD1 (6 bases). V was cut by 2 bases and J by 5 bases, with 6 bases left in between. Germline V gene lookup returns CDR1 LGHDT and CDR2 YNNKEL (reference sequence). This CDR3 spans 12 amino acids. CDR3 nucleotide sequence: TGTGCCAGCAGCCAACAGGGGTATGGCTACACCTTC. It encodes CASSQQGYGYTF. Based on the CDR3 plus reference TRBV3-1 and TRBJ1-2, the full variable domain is DTAVSQTPKYLVTQMGNDKSIKCEQNLGHDTMYWYKQDSKKFLKIMFSYNNKELIINETVPNRFSPKSPDKAHLNLHINSLELGDSAVYFCASSQQGYGYTFGSGTRLTVV.

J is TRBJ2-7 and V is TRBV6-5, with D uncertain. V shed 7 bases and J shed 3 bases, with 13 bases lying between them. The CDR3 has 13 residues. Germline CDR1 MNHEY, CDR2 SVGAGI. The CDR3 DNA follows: TGTGCCAGCATCGAACCCGGAGACTACGAGCAGTACTTC. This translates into CASIEPGDYEQYF.

CDR3 nucleotide sequence: TGTGCCATCAGTGCGCCGAACGGACAGGTGAACACTGAAGCTTTCTTT. It codes for CAISAPNGQVNTEAFF. The gene calls are TRBV10-3 and TRBJ1-1; 7 bases are shared with TRBD1. J gave up 0 bases and V 4 bases, and 8 bases lay outside the gene matches. The germline V gene has CDR1 ENHRY and CDR2 SYGVKD. The CDR3 extends over 16 amino acids.

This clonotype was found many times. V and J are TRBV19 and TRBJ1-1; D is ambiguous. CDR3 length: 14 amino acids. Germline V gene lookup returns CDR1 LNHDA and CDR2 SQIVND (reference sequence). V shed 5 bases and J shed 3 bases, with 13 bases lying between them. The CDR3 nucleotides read TGTGCCAGTAGTCACCATGAGGCGTACACTGAAGCTTTCTTT. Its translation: CASSHHEAYTEAFF. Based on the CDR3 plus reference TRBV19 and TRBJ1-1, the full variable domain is DGGITQSPKYLFRKEGQNVTLSCEQNLNHDAMYWYRQDPGQGLRLIYYSQIVNDFQKGDIAEGYSVSREKKESFPLTVTSAQKNPTAFYLCASSHHEAYTEAFFGQGTRLTVV.

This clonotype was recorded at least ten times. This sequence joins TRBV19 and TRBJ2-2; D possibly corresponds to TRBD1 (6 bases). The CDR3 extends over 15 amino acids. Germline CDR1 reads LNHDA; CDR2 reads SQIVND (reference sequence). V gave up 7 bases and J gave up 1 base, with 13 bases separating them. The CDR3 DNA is TGTGCCAGTATAGGGGGACACCTGAACACCGGGGAGCTGTTTTTT. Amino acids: CASIGGHLNTGELFF.

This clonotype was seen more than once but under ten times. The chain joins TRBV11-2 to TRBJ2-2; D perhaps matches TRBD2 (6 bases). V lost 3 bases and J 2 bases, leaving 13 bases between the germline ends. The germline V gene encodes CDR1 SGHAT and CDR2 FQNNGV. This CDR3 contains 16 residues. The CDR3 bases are TGTGCCAGCAGCTTCGTCTTGCGGGGAAACACCGGGGAGCTGTTTTTT. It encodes CASSFVLRGNTGELFF.

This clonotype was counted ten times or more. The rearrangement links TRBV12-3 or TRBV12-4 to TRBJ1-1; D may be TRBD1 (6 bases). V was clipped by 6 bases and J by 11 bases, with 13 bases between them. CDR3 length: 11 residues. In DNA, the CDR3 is TGTGCCAGCAGGAGACAGGTTGAGGCTTTCTTT. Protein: CASRRQVEAFF.

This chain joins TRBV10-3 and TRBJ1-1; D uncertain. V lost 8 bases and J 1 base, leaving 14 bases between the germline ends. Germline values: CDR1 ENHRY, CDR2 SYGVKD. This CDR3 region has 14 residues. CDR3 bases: TGTGCCATCCTCAAAGGCGCGGGGAACACTGAAGCTTTCTTT. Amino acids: CAILKGAGNTEAFF.

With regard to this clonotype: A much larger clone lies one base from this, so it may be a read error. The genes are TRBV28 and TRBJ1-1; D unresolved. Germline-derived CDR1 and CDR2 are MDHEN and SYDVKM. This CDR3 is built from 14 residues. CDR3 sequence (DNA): TGTGCCATCAGTCCGCACGGACTGAACACTGAAGCTTTCTTT. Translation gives CAISPHGLNTEAFF.

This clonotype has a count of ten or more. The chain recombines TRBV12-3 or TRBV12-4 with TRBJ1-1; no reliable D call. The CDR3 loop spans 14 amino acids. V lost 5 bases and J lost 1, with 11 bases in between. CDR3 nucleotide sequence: TGTGCCAGCAGTCCCGGGGTCGAGAACACTGAAGCTTTCTTT. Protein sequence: CASSPGVENTEAFF.

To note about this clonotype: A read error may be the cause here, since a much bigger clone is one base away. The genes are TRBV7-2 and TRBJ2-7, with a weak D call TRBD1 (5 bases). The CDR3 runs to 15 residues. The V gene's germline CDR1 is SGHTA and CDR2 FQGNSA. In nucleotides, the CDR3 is TGTGCCAGCAGCTCAGGACCGACAGAATCCTGCGAGCAGTACTTC. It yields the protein CASSSGPTESCEQYF.